One T cell receptor (beta chain) is described in this entry. What it recognizes is unknown. PCR employed 60 Vbeta and 13 Jbeta primers. Assay used: immunoSEQ multiplex PCR; TCRdb lists only in-frame clones, some missing. This repertoire shows 60,000 or so clones, around 92% found once; its top ten account for about 1.6%. This entry is derived from a study of cytomegalovirus exposure and HLA in healthy donors. Sampled while nominally healthy, donors likely had unrecorded immune exposures. Whole-study results and caveats: Cytomegalovirus status was reportedly diagnosed by the classifier with high sensitivity and specificity. The study had only CMV serostatus as immune exposure information.

CDR3 length: 15 residues. Per germline, CDR1 MDHEN and CDR2 SYDVKM. This chain links TRBV28 with TRBJ2-5, with 8 bases aligning to TRBD2. Judging by the DNA end, TRBJ2-7 fits better; the J call may be wrong. The receptor's source is a man aged 25 to 40 in good health and CMV-seropositive. Sample: PBMCs. The CDR3 here is CASALSGTSSYEQYF. CDR3 in DNA: TGTGCCAGCGCCCTCTCCGGGACTAGCTCCTACGAGCAGTACTTC.